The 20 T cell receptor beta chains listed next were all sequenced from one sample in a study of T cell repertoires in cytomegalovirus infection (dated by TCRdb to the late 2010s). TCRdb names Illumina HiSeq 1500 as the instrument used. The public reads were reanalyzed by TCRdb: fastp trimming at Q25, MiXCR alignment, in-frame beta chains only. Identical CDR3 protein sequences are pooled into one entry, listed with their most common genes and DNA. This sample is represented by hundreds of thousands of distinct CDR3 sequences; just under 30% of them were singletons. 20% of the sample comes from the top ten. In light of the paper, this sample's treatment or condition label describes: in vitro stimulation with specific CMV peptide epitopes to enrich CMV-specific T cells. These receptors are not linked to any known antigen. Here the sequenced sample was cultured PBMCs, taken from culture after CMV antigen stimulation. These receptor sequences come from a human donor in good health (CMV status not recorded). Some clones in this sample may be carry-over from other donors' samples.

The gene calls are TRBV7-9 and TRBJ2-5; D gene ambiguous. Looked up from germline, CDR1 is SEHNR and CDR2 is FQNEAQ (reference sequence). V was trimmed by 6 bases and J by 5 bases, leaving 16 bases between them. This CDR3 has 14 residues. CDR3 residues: CASSQSLLRETQYF. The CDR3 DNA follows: TGTGCCAGCAGTCAGTCACTCCTGCGGGAGACCCAGTACTTC.

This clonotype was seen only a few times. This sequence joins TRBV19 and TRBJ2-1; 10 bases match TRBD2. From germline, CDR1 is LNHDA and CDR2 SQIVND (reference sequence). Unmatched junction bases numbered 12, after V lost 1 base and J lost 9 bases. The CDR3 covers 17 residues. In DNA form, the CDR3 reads TGTGCCAGTAGTATAGGATACGGAGCGGGGGGGCCGGGTGAGCAGTTCTTC. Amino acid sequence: CASSIGYGAGGPGEQFF.

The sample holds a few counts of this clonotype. The CDR3 spells CSARPPAGHYEQYF. The CDR3 DNA follows: TGCAGTGCTAGGCCCCCCGCAGGGCACTACGAGCAGTACTTC. This sequence joins TRBV20-1 and TRBJ2-7; D perhaps matches TRBD1 (5 bases). CDR3 size: 14 residues. With 3 bases removed from V and 3 bases from J, the gap between germline ends came to 15 bases. CDR1 is DFQATT, CDR2 SNEGSKA, per germline (reference sequence).

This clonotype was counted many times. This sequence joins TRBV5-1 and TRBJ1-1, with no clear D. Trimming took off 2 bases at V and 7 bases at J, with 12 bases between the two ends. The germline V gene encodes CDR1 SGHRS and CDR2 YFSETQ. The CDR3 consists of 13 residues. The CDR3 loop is CASSLGRPFEAFF. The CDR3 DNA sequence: TGCGCCAGCAGCTTAGGACGGCCCTTTGAAGCTTTCTTT.

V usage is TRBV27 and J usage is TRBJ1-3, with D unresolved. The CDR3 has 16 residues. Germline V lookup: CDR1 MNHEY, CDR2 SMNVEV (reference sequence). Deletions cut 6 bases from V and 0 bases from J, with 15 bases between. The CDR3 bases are TGTGCCAGCAGGACTTTTTCGGAAGGCTCTGGAAACACCATATATTTT. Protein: CASRTFSEGSGNTIYF.

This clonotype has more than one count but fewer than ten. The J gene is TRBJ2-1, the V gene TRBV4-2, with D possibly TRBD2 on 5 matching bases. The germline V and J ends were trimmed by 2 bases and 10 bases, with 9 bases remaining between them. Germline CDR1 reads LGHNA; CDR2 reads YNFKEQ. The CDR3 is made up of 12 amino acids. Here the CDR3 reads CASSQNRGEQFF. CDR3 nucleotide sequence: TGTGCCAGCAGCCAAAATAGAGGGGAGCAGTTCTTC.

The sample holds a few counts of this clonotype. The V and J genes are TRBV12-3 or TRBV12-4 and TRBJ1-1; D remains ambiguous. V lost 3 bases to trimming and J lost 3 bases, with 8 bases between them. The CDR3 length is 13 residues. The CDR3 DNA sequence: TGTGCCAGCAGTTTCGACCGACACACTGAAGCTTTCTTT. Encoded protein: CASSFDRHTEAFF.

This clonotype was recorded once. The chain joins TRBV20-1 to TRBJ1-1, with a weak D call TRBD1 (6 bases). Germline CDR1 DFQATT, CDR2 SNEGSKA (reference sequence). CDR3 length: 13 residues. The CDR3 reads CSALDRANTEAFF. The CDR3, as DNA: TGCAGCGCTCTGGACAGAGCGAACACTGAAGCTTTCTTT.

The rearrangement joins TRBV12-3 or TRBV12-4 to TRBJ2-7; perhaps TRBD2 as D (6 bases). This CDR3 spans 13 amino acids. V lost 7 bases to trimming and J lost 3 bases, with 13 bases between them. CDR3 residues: CASTPGLFYEQYF. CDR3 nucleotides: TGTGCCAGCACCCCGGGACTTTTCTACGAGCAGTACTTC.

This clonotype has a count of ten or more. For the CDR3, the DNA is TGTGCCAGCAGCCGAGGGCTAAACACTGAAGCTTTCTTT. It is translated as CASSRGLNTEAFF. The chain is built from TRBV7-2 and TRBJ1-1, with D uncertain. The CDR3 contains 13 residues. The germline CDR1 and CDR2 sequences are SGHTA and FQGNSA. V was pared by 5 bases and J by 2 bases, with 9 bases between.

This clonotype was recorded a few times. The CDR3, as DNA: TGCAGTGCTAGAGGGACAGGGGACCACAATGAGCAGTTCTTC. Encoded protein: CSARGTGDHNEQFF. The V gene is TRBV20-1, the J gene TRBJ2-1; 9 bases fit TRBD1. The length of the CDR3 is 14 residues. With 1 base clipped from V and 5 bases from J, the junction kept 3 bases outside the gene matches. Per germline, CDR1 DFQATT and CDR2 SNEGSKA (reference sequence).

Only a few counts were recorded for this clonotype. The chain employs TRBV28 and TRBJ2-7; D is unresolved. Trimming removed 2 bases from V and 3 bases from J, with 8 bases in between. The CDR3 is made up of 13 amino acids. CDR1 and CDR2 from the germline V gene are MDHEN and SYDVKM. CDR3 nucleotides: TGTGCCAGCAGTTTAATGGCAGACTACGAGCAGTACTTC. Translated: CASSLMADYEQYF.

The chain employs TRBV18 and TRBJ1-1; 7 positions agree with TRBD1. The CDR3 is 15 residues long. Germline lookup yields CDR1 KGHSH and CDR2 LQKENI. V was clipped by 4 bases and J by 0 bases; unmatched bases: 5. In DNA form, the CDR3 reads TGTGCCAGCTCACAATCCACAGGGGTGAACACTGAAGCTTTCTTT. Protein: CASSQSTGVNTEAFF.

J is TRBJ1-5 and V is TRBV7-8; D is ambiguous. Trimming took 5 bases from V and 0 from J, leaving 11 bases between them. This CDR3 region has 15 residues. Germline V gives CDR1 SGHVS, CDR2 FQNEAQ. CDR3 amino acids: CASSPTALSNQPQHF. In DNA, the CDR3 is TGTGCCAGCAGCCCAACAGCACTTAGCAATCAGCCCCAGCATTTT.

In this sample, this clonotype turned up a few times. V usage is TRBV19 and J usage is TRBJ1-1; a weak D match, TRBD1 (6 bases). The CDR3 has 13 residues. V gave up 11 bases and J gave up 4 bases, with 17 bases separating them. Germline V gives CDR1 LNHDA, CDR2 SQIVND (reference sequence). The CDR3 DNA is TGTGCCTCGAAAGGGGGTGGAATCACTGAAGCTTTCTTT. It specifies CASKGGGITEAFF.

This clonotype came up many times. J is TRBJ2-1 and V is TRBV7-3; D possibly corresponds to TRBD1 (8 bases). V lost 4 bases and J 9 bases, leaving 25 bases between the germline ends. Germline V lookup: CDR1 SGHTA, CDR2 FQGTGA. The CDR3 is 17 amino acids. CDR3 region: CASSSSRGRGPSGEQFF. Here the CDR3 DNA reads TGTGCCAGCAGCTCATCCAGGGGGCGGGGGCCTTCGGGTGAGCAGTTCTTC.

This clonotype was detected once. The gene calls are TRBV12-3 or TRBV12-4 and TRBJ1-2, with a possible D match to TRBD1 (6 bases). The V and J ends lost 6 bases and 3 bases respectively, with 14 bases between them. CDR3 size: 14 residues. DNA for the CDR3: TGTGCCAGCAGCCTGAGGGGGGAACACTATGGCTACACCTTC. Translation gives CASSLRGEHYGYTF.

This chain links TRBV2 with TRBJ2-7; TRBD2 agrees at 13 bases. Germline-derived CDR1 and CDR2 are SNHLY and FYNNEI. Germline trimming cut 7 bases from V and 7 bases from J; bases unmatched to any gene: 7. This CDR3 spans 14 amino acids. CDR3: CASKVELAGGEQYF. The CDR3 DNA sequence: TGTGCCAGCAAAGTCGAACTAGCGGGAGGGGAGCAGTACTTC.

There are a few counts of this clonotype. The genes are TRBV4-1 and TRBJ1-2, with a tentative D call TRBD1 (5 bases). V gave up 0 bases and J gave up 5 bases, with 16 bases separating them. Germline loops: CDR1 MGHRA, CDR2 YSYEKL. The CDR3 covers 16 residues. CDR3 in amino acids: CASSQETQGRRYGYTF. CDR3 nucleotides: TGCGCCAGCAGCCAAGAGACCCAGGGTCGACGATATGGCTACACCTTC.

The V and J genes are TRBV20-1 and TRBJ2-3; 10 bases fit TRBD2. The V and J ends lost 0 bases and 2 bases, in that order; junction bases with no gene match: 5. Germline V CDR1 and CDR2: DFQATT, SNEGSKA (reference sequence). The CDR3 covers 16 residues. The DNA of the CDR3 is TGCAGTGCTAGAGATCAACTAGCGGGATACACAGATACGCAGTATTTT. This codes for CSARDQLAGYTDTQYF.